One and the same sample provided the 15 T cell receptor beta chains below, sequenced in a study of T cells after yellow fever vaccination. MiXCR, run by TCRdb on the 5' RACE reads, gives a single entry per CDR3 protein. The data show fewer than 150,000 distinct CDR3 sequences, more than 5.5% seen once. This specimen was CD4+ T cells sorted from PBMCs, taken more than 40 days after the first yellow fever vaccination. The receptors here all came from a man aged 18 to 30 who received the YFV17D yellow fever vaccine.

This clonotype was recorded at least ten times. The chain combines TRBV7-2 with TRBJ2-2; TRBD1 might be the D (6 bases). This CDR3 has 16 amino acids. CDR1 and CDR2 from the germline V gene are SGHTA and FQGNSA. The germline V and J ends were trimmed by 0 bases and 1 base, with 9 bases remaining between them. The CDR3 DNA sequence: TGTGCCAGCAGCTTAGCGCTAGGGGGGAACACCGGGGAGCTGTTTTTT. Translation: CASSLALGGNTGELFF.

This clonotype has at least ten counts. CDR3 sequence (DNA): TGCGCCAGCAGCTTGGGTCCAGGGGGCAACACTGAAGCTTTCTTT. Its protein is CASSLGPGGNTEAFF. This chain uses TRBV5-1 with TRBJ1-1; TRBD1 agrees at 8 bases. Losses at the gene ends were 0 bases for V and 2 bases for J; bases not matched to a gene: 3. The CDR3 has 15 residues. Germline CDR1 is SGHRS and CDR2 is YFSETQ.

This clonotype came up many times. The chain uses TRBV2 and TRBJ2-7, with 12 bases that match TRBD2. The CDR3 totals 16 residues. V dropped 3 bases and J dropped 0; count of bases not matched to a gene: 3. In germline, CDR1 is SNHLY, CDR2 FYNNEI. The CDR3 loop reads CASSDTSGGYSYEQYV. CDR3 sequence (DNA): TGTGCCAGCAGTGATACTAGCGGGGGGTACTCCTACGAGCAGTACGTC.

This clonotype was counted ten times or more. The CDR3: CASSFRTVRTDTQYF. The DNA for the CDR3 is TGTGCCAGCAGCTTCAGGACAGTCCGCACAGATACGCAGTATTTT. This rearrangement joins TRBV7-2 to TRBJ2-3; tentative D call: TRBD1 (6 bases). Looked up from germline, CDR1 is SGHTA and CDR2 is FQGNSA. The CDR3 sequence is 15 residues long. V gave up 3 bases and J gave up 1 base, with 11 bases separating them.

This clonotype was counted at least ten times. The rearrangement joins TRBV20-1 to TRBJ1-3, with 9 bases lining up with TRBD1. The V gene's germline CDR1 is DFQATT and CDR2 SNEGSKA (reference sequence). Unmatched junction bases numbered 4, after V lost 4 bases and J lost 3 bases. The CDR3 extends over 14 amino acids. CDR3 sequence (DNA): TGCAGTGCTACGACGGGACAGGGTGGAAACACCATATATTTT. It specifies CSATTGQGGNTIYF.

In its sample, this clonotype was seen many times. This chain's CDR3 is CSARAPPQGGEQFF. CDR3 in DNA: TGCAGTGCTAGAGCACCGCCTCAAGGGGGTGAGCAGTTCTTC. V usage is TRBV20-1 and J usage is TRBJ2-1, with D tentatively TRBD1 (6 bases). Germline V CDR1 and CDR2: DFQATT, SNEGSKA (reference sequence). This CDR3 contains 14 residues. The V and J ends lost 1 base and 9 bases respectively, with 16 bases between them.

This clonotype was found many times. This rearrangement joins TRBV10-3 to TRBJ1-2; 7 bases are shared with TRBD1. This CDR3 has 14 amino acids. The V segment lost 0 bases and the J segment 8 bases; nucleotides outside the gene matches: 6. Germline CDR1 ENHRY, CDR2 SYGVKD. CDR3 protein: CAISESETGRGYTF. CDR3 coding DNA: TGTGCCATCAGTGAGTCGGAGACAGGGCGGGGCTACACCTTC.

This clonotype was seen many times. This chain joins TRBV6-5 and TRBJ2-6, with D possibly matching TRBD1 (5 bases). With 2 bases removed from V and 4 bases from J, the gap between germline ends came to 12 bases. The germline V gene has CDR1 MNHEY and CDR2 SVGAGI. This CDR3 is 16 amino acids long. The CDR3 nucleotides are TGTGCCAGCAGTTACATAGGGGCGAAGGGGGCCAACGTCCTGACTTTC. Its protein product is CASSYIGAKGANVLTF.

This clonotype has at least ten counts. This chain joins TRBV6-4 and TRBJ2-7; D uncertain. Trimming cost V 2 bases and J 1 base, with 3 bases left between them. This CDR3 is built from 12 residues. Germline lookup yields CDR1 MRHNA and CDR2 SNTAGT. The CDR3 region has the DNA TGTGCCAGCAGTGACAGTTCCTACGAGCAGTACTTC. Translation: CASSDSSYEQYF.

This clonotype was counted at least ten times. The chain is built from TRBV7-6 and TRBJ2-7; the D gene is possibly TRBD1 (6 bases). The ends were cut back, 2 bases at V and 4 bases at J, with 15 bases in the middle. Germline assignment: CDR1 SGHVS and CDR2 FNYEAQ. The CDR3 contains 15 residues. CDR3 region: CASSLWDNYGYEQYF. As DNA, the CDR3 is TGTGCCAGCAGCTTATGGGACAACTACGGATACGAGCAGTACTTC. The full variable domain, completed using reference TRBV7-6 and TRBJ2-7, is GAGVSQSPRYKVTKRGQDVALRCDPISGHVSLYWYRQALGQGPEFLTYFNYEAQQDKSGLPNDRFSAERPEGSISTLTIQRTEQRDSAMYRCASSLWDNYGYEQYFGPGTRLTVT.

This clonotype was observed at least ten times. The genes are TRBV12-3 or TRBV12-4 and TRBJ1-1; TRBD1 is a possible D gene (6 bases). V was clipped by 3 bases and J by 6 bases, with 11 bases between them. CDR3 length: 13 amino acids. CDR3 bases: TGTGCCAGCAGTTTCAGGGGAGGAGCTGAAGCTTTCTTT. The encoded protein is CASSFRGGAEAFF.

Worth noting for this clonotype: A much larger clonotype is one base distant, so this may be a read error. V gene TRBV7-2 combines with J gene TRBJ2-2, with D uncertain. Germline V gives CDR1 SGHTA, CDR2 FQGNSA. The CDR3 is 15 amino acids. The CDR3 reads CASSLQSANTWELFF. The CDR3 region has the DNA TGTGCCAGCAGCTTGCAGAGCGCGAACACCTGGGAGCTGTTTTTT.

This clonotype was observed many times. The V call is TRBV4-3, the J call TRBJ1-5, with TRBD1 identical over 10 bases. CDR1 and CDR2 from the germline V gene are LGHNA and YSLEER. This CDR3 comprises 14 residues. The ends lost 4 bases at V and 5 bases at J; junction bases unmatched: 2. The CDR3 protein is CASSPDRGHQPQHF. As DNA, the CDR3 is TGCGCCAGCAGCCCCGACAGGGGGCATCAGCCCCAGCATTTT.

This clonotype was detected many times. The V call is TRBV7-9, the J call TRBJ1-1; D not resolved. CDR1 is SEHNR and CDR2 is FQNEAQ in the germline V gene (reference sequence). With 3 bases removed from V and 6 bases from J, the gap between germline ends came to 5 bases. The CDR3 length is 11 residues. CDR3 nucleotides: TGTGCCAGCAGCTTTCTGGCTGAAGCTTTCTTT. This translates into CASSFLAEAFF.

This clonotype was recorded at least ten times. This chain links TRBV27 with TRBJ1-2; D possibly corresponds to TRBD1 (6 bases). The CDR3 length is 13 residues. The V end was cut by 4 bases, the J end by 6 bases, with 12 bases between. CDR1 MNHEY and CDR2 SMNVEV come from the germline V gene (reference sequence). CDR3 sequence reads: CASSSTGTHGYTF. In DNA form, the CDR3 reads TGTGCCAGCAGTTCCACAGGGACCCATGGCTACACCTTC.